The clone carrying this TCR beta chain was observed a handful of times. The antigen is undetermined. Staining for CD45RO/CCR7/CD25/CD127/CD95/CD27 allowed sorting of CD4+ naive, central memory, regulatory and stem cell-like memory cells. The study reverse transcribed the entire isolated RNA, so it sequenced expressed TCRB transcripts. Naive, central memory and regulatory T cell samples came to a mean of approximately 4 million reads. Assay used: immunoSEQ multiplex PCR; TCRdb lists only in-frame clones, some missing. The table lists about 220,000 clones, 11% of them singletons. This entry comes from a study of beta chain features in type 1 diabetes. Study observations and caveats: Junctions at VDJ sites from type 1 diabetes patients had fewer insertions and more deletions.

The sample consisted of central memory CD4+ T cells from blood. This clonotype was sampled from a man in his late teens or twenties in good health.

As DNA, the CDR3 is TGTGCCAGCAGCCTCTCCGGCGGCTCTGAAGCTTTCTTT. Translating gives CASSLSGGSEAFF. The chain couples TRBV7-9 to TRBJ1-1; D ambiguous. Deletions cut 5 bases from V and 6 bases from J, with 13 bases between. The CDR3 has 13 amino acids. CDR1 SEHNR and CDR2 FQNEAQ come from the germline V gene (reference sequence).